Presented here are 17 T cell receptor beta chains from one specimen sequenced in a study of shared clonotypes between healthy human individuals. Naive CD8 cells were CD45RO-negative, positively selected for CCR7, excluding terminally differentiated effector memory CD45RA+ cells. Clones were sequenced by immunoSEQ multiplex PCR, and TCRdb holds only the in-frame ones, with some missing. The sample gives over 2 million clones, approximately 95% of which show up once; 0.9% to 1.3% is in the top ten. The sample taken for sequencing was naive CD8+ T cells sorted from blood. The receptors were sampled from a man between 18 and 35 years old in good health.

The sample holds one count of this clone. The CDR3 is CASSWTGIDTEAFF. As DNA, the CDR3 is TGTGCCAGCAGCTGGACAGGGATAGACACTGAAGCTTTCTTT. V gene TRBV7-9 combines with J gene TRBJ1-1, with 8 positions matching TRBD1. The junction had 4 bases not matched to a gene; V was cut back by 4 bases and J by 3 bases. The CDR3 has 14 amino acids. Germline V gene data show CDR1 as SEHNR and CDR2 as FQNEAQ (reference sequence).

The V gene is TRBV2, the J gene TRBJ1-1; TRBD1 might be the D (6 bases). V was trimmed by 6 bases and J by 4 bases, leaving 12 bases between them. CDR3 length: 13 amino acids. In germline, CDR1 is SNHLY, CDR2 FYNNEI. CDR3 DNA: TGTGCCAGCAGCCCAGGGGAAGGCACTGAAGCTTTCTTT. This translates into CASSPGEGTEAFF.

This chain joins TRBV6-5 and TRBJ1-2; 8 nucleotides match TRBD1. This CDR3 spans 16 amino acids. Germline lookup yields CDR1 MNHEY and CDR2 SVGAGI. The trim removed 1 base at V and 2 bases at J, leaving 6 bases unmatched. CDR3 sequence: CASSYFAGGANYGYTF. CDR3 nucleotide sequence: TGTGCCAGCAGTTACTTCGCAGGGGGCGCGAACTATGGCTACACCTTC.

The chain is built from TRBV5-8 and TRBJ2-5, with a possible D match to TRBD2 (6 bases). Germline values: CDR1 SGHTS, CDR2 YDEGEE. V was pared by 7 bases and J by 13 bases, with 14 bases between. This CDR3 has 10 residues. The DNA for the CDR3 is TGTGCCAGCTTAGGCGGGGAGGCGTACTTC. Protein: CASLGGEAYF.

This chain's CDR3 is CASSFIVNGPYEQYF. CDR3 DNA sequence: TGTGCCAGCAGCTTCATTGTGAACGGACCCTACGAGCAGTACTTC. The chain combines TRBV11-2 with TRBJ2-7; D is unclear. CDR3 size: 15 residues. V gave up 3 bases and J gave up 2 bases, with 14 bases separating them. From germline, CDR1 is SGHAT and CDR2 FQNNGV.

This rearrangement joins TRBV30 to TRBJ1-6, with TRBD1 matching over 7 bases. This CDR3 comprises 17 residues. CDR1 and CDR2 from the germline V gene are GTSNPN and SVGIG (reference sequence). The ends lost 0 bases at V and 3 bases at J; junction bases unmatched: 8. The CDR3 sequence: CAWSVSRGLNYNSPLHF. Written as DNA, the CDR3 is TGTGCCTGGAGTGTGTCCAGGGGGTTGAACTATAATTCACCCCTCCACTTT.

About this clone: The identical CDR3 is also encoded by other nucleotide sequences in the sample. In nucleotides, the CDR3 is TGTGCCAGCAGTTTGGGCCCTGGGAGCTCCTACGAGCAGTACTTC. Translation gives CASSLGPGSSYEQYF. The J gene is TRBJ2-7, the V gene TRBV28; D is perhaps TRBD2 (5 bases). The CDR3 has 15 residues. The V end was cut by 3 bases, the J end by 0 bases, with 12 bases between. CDR1 is MDHEN and CDR2 is SYDVKM in the germline V gene.

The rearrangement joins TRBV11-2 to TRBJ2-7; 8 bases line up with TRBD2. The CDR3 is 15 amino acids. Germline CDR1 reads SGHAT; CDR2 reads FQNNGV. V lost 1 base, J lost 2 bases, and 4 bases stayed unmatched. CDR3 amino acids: CASSLVGGGPYEQYF. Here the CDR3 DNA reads TGTGCCAGCAGCTTAGTGGGCGGGGGGCCCTACGAGCAGTACTTC. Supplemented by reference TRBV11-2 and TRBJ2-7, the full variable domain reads EAGVAQSPRYKIIEKRQSVAFWCNPISGHATLYWYQQILGQGPKLLIQFQNNGVVDDSQLPKDRFSAERLKGVDSTLKIQPAKLEDSAVYLCASSLVGGGPYEQYFGPGTRLTVT.

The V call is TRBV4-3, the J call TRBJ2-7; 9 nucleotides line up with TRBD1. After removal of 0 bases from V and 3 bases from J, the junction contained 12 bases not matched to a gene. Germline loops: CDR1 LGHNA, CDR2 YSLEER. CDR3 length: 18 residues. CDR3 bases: TGCGCCAGCAGCCAAGAAACGGACGAAACAGGGGGCGTCTACGAGCAGTACTTC. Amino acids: CASSQETDETGGVYEQYF.

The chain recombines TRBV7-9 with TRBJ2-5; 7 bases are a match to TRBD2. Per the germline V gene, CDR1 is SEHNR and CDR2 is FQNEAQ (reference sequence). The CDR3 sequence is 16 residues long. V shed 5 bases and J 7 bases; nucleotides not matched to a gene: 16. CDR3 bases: TGTGCCAGCAGCCCCGGGTCTAGCGGTCCTCCTTTGACCCAGTACTTC. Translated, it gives CASSPGSSGPPLTQYF.

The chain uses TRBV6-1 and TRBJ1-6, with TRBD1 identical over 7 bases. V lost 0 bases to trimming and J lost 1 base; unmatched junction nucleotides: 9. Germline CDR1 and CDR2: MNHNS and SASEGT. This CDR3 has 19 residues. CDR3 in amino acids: CASSEAAQGRGSYNSPLHF. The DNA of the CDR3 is TGTGCCAGCAGTGAAGCCGCGCAGGGCAGGGGGTCCTATAATTCACCCCTCCACTTT.

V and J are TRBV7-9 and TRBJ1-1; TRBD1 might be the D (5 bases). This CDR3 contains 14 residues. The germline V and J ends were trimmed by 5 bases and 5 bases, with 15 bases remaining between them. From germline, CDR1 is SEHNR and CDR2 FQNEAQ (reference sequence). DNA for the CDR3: TGTGCCAGCAGCCCTACGACAGTGGCGACTGAAGCTTTCTTT. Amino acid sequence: CASSPTTVATEAFF.

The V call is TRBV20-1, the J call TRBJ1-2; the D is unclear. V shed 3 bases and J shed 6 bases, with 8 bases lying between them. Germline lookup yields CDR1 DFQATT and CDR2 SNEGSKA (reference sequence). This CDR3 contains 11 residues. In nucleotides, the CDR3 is TGCAGTGCTAGCCCACTGGATGGCTACACCTTC. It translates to CSASPLDGYTF.

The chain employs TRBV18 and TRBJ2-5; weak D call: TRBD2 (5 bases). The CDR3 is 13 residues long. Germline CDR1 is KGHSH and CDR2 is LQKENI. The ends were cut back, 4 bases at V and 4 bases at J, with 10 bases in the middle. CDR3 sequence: CASSLYGGETQYF. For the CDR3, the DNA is TGTGCCAGCTCACTTTACGGAGGAGAGACCCAGTACTTC.

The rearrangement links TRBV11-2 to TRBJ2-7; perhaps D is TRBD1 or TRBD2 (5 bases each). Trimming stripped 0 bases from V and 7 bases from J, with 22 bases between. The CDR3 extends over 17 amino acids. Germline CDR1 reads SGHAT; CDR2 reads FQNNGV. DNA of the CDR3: TGTGCCAGCAGCTTAGATTTGGACCTCGGGGCGGAAGGAGAGCAGTACTTC. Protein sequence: CASSLDLDLGAEGEQYF.

The CDR3: CASSEWAGAGITEAFF. The CDR3 nucleotides are TGTGCCAGCAGTGAATGGGCAGGGGCAGGTATCACTGAAGCTTTCTTT. The V and J genes are TRBV2 and TRBJ1-1; D is perhaps TRBD1 (6 bases). In germline, CDR1 is SNHLY, CDR2 FYNNEI. V was trimmed by 2 bases and J by 4 bases, leaving 17 bases between them. The CDR3 spans 16 residues.

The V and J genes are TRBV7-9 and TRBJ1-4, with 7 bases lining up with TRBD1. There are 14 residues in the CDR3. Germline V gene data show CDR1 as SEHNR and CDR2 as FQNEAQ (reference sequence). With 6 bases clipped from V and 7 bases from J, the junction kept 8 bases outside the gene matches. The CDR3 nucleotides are TGTGCCAGCAGATTACAGGGGTCTGCTGAAAAACTGTTTTTT. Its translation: CASRLQGSAEKLFF.